The 14 T cell receptor beta chains below all came from one sample that was sequenced in a study of cytomegalovirus exposure and HLA in healthy donors. The repertoire was sequenced with immunoSEQ multiplex PCR; TCRdb's copy has only in-frame clones and lacks some. The sample yields 150,000 to 180,000 clones, about 86% seen once. The sequenced sample consisted of PBMCs. Every receptor here comes from a human donor in good health.

J is TRBJ2-2 and V is TRBV2, with 15 bases aligning to TRBD2. The germline V gene encodes CDR1 SNHLY and CDR2 FYNNEI. V was clipped by 1 base and J by 0 bases; unmatched bases: 3. The length of the CDR3 is 19 residues. The CDR3 DNA is TGTGCCAGCAGTGAAGTGGGACTAGCGGGAGGTGCGAACACCGGGGAGCTGTTTTTT. As protein: CASSEVGLAGGANTGELFF.

The chain uses TRBV18 and TRBJ1-5; D gene uncertain. V dropped 4 bases and J dropped 9 bases, with 31 bases sitting between them. The CDR3 has 19 amino acids. Germline lookup yields CDR1 KGHSH and CDR2 LQKENI. The CDR3 DNA sequence: TGTGCCAGCTCACAGGGAGAGGGTGTGGAACTACGAGGGTTACGGCCCCAGCATTTT. This codes for CASSQGEGVELRGLRPQHF. Full variable domain (missing parts from reference TRBV18 and TRBJ1-5): NAGVMQNPRHLVRRRGQEARLRCSPMKGHSHVYWYRQLPEEGLKFMVYLQKENIIDESGMPKERFSAEFPKEGPSILRIQQVVRGDSAAYFCASSQGEGVELRGLRPQHFGDGTRLSIL.

The genes are TRBV18 and TRBJ2-2, with D possibly TRBD2 on 6 matching bases. Germline V gives CDR1 KGHSH, CDR2 LQKENI. The CDR3 is 15 amino acids. Between the trimmed V and J ends, which lost 1 base and 6 bases, there was a span of 12 bases. CDR3 sequence: CASSPRPSESGELFF. CDR3 coding DNA: TGTGCCAGCTCACCACGACCTAGCGAATCCGGGGAGCTGTTTTTT.

The chain couples TRBV10-3 to TRBJ2-7, with D perhaps TRBD1 (6 bases). Per germline, CDR1 ENHRY and CDR2 SYGVKD. The CDR3 contains 14 residues. The V and J ends lost 2 bases and 5 bases respectively, with 13 bases between them. CDR3 bases: TGTGCCATCAGTGAGCGCGTACAGGGACACGAGCAGTACTTC. Its protein product is CAISERVQGHEQYF.

The chain uses TRBV5-1 and TRBJ2-1, with TRBD2 matching 7 bases. V lost 0 bases, J lost 7 bases, and 13 bases stayed unmatched. The CDR3 is 17 amino acids. From germline, CDR1 is SGHRS and CDR2 YFSETQ. The CDR3: CASSLARMASGNNEQFF. The CDR3 DNA follows: TGCGCCAGCAGCTTGGCCAGGATGGCTAGCGGTAATAATGAGCAGTTCTTC.

The V gene is TRBV6-1, the J gene TRBJ1-5, with TRBD1 identical over 7 bases. The CDR3 consists of 16 residues. Germline V lookup: CDR1 MNHNS, CDR2 SASEGT. The V segment lost 1 base and the J segment 3 bases; nucleotides outside the gene matches: 6. CDR3 sequence: CASSEGYRGNNQPQHF. CDR3 sequence (DNA): TGTGCCAGCAGTGAAGGGTACAGGGGTAACAATCAGCCCCAGCATTTT.

The chain links TRBV5-1 to TRBJ2-1, with TRBD1 as a possible D gene (5 bases). CDR3 size: 15 residues. Germline assignment: CDR1 SGHRS and CDR2 YFSETQ. V was pared by 3 bases and J by 8 bases, with 18 bases between. CDR3 protein: CASSSQTATWDEQFF. The CDR3 DNA is TGCGCCAGCAGCTCCCAGACAGCTACGTGGGATGAGCAGTTCTTC.

The gene calls are TRBV7-9 and TRBJ2-1; D possibly corresponds to TRBD1 (6 bases). Germline CDR1 and CDR2: SEHNR and FQNEAQ (reference sequence). V was cut by 2 bases and J by 0 bases, with 11 bases left in between. This CDR3 spans 16 amino acids. The DNA of the CDR3 is TGTGCCAGCAGCTTAAGCAGGGGCAGCTCCTACAATGAGCAGTTCTTC. Its translation is CASSLSRGSSYNEQFF.

The chain is built from TRBV7-6 and TRBJ2-5; the D gene is possibly TRBD1 (6 bases). V lost 5 bases and J 10 bases, leaving 14 bases between the germline ends. The CDR3 has 12 residues. Germline CDR1 is SGHVS and CDR2 is FNYEAQ. CDR3 DNA: TGTGCCAGCAGCCCCCTCGACAGGTACCAGTACTTC. It codes for CASSPLDRYQYF. Full variable domain (rest looked up from reference TRBV7-6 and TRBJ2-5): GAGVSQSPRYKVTKRGQDVALRCDPISGHVSLYWYRQALGQGPEFLTYFNYEAQQDKSGLPNDRFSAERPEGSISTLTIQRTEQRDSAMYRCASSPLDRYQYFGPGTRLLVL.

The V and J genes are TRBV6-5 and TRBJ1-4; TRBD1 might be the D (5 bases). The CDR3 consists of 13 residues. Trimming removed 5 bases at V and 8 bases at J, with 12 bases between. CDR1 and CDR2 (germline): MNHEY, SVGAGI. CDR3 DNA: TGTGCCAGCAGTGTCCGGGGGGACGAAAAACTGTTTTTT. Its protein is CASSVRGDEKLFF.

This chain joins TRBV5-1 and TRBJ2-3; 10 bases agree with TRBD2. J was trimmed by 4 bases and V by 3 bases; bases with no gene match: 5. This CDR3 is 15 amino acids long. Germline V gives CDR1 SGHRS, CDR2 YFSETQ. The CDR3: CASSWGLASPDTQYF. DNA of the CDR3: TGCGCCAGCAGCTGGGGACTAGCGTCCCCAGATACGCAGTATTTT.

This clone was counted a single time. The gene calls are TRBV30 and TRBJ2-5, with TRBD2 matching 10 bases. The J segment lost 5 bases and the V segment lost 4 bases, leaving 7 bases of the junction unmatched. This CDR3 contains 14 residues. Germline lookup yields CDR1 GTSNPN and CDR2 SVGIG (reference sequence). The CDR3 reads CAWKASGRLETQYF. CDR3 in DNA: TGTGCCTGGAAGGCTAGCGGGAGATTGGAGACCCAGTACTTC.

The chain links TRBV19 to TRBJ1-1; tentatively, D is TRBD1 (6 bases). CDR1 is LNHDA, CDR2 SQIVND, per germline (reference sequence). V dropped 4 bases and J dropped 1 base, with 10 bases sitting between them. The CDR3 runs to 14 residues. The CDR3 spells CASSTKGQNTEAFF. The CDR3 coding sequence is TGTGCCAGTAGTACAAAGGGACAGAACACTGAAGCTTTCTTT.

Only a few counts were recorded for this clone. The V gene is TRBV30, the J gene TRBJ1-5, with a tentative D call TRBD1 (6 bases). Trimming pared 2 bases from V and 2 bases from J, leaving 7 bases between. The germline V gene has CDR1 GTSNPN and CDR2 SVGIG (reference sequence). The CDR3 is 13 amino acids. CDR3 DNA sequence: TGTGCCTGGAGTCCAGGGGGCAATCAGCCCCAGCATTTT. Amino acids: CAWSPGGNQPQHF.